The 8 T cell receptor beta chains in this list originate from one sample, sequenced in a study of blood T cell repertoires in COVID-19. Using immunoSEQ multiplex PCR, the repertoire was profiled, and TCRdb retains in-frame clones only, with some absent. The sample records 90,000 or so clones, 75% to 90% being singletons. What was sequenced was peripheral blood. These receptors came from an elderly man with acute or convalescent COVID-19.

The genes are TRBV13 and TRBJ1-3; D gene unclear. The CDR3 is made up of 15 amino acids. Germline V gene sequence: CDR1 PRHDT, CDR2 FYEKMQ (reference sequence). Deletions cut 5 bases from V and 5 bases from J, with 16 bases between. In DNA form, the CDR3 reads TGTGCCAGCAGCCTATTCGACTCTCTTCGAAACACCATATATTTT. Translating gives CASSLFDSLRNTIYF.

The V gene is TRBV2, the J gene TRBJ1-1; D might be TRBD1 (6 bases). Trimming left V 5 bases short and J 8 bases short, with 12 bases between. CDR3 length: 12 amino acids. CDR1 and CDR2 from the germline V gene are SNHLY and FYNNEI. The CDR3 DNA is TGTGCCAGCAGTCGACAGGCCAGGGAAGCTTTCTTT. It translates to CASSRQAREAFF. The whole variable domain, remainder taken from reference TRBV2 and TRBJ1-1, is EPEVTQTPSHQVTQMGQEVILRCVPISNHLYFYWYRQILGQKVEFLVSFYNNEISEKSEIFDDQFSVERPDGSNFTLKIRSTKLEDSAMYFCASSRQAREAFFGQGTRLTVV.

The V gene is TRBV30, the J gene TRBJ1-2; 10 bases agree with TRBD1. The CDR3 spans 14 residues. The V gene's germline CDR1 is GTSNPN and CDR2 SVGIG (reference sequence). The trim removed 3 bases at V and 3 bases at J, leaving 4 bases unmatched. The CDR3 loop reads CAWRGQGTHYGYTF. The CDR3 region has the DNA TGTGCCTGGAGGGGACAGGGGACCCACTATGGCTACACCTTC.

This clone was detected ten times or more. The J gene is TRBJ2-7, the V gene TRBV6-5; 7 nucleotides line up with TRBD1. The CDR3 loop spans 14 amino acids. With V trimmed by 11 bases and J by 0 bases, 10 bases remained unmatched. From germline, CDR1 is MNHEY and CDR2 SVGAGI. CDR3 residues: CAVQGFISSYEQYF. In DNA form, the CDR3 reads TGTGCCGTACAGGGGTTTATTAGCTCCTACGAGCAGTACTTC.

The rearrangement uses TRBV2 and TRBJ1-5; D might be TRBD1 (5 bases). CDR1 is SNHLY, CDR2 FYNNEI, per germline. The CDR3 covers 18 residues. The V end lost 4 bases, the J end lost 0 bases, and 19 bases lay between the germline ends. The CDR3 here is CASSGEGWIRGSNQPQHF. The CDR3, as DNA: TGTGCCAGCAGTGGGGAGGGGTGGATTCGGGGTAGCAATCAGCCCCAGCATTTT.

The V gene is TRBV7-2, the J gene TRBJ1-6, with unresolved D. Per germline, CDR1 SGHTA and CDR2 FQGNSA. The CDR3 consists of 13 residues. Trimming removed 2 bases at V and 9 bases at J, with 8 bases between. The chain's CDR3 is CASSLYPGSPLHF. The CDR3 DNA reads as TGTGCCAGCAGCTTATACCCAGGTTCACCCCTCCACTTT.

This chain uses TRBV19 with TRBJ1-5; 10 bases are a match to TRBD1. The CDR3 sequence is 16 residues long. V trimming: 5 bases; J trimming: 7 bases; junction bases outside the gene matches: 11. In germline, CDR1 is LNHDA, CDR2 SQIVND (reference sequence). CDR3 amino acids: CASSPGTGELRQPQHF. CDR3 bases: TGTGCCAGTAGTCCCGGGACAGGGGAATTGAGGCAGCCCCAGCATTTT.

J is TRBJ1-5 and V is TRBV19; D possibly corresponds to TRBD1 (6 bases). The germline V gene encodes CDR1 LNHDA and CDR2 SQIVND (reference sequence). CDR3 length: 12 residues. The V end was cut by 9 bases, the J end by 9 bases, with 15 bases between. CDR3 in DNA: TGTGCCAGCCGATCCCCCAGGGGGCCCCAGCATTTT. It translates to CASRSPRGPQHF.